This T cell receptor beta chain was recorded in a study of blood T cell repertoires in COVID-19. TCRdb's copy holds only in-frame clones and misses some; the assay was immunoSEQ multiplex PCR. The profile shows roughly 150,000 clones, roughly 78% of them singletons. Trimming cost V 6 bases and J 6 bases, with 22 bases left between them. CDR3 size: 16 residues. CDR1 and CDR2 (germline): SGHTS, YDEGEE. This clone showed up many times. The source of this sequence is a woman aged 70-85 years in a cohort exposed to, infected with or recovered from COVID-19 (not recorded which). The chain employs TRBV5-8 and TRBJ2-1; possibly TRBD1 for D (6 bases). The sequenced sample consisted of PBMCs or T cells enriched from blood (not recorded which). The DNA of the CDR3 is TGTGCCAGCAACCTGCCGGCGACAGGTTATATCAATGAGCAGTTCTTC. Protein: CASNLPATGYINEQFF.